This T cell receptor (beta chain) is from a study of technical replicates of blood from a few donors. CDR1 MNHEY and CDR2 SMNVEV come from the germline V gene (reference sequence). Trimming left V 3 bases short and J 1 base short, with 12 bases between. CDR3 size: 15 residues. Using immunoSEQ multiplex PCR, the repertoire was profiled, and TCRdb retains in-frame clones only, with some absent. The sample lists under 100,000 clones, 90% to 97% seen once, with about 0.31% in the top ten. The receptor was isolated from a human donor in good health. Sequencing used T cells isolated from PBMCs. The gene calls are TRBV27 and TRBJ1-2; possible D gene TRBD1, 6 bases. CDR3 sequence reads: CASSLSQGHNYGYTF. CDR3 DNA: TGTGCCAGCAGTTTGTCGCAGGGACATAACTATGGCTACACCTTC.